Following are 23 T cell receptor beta chains from one sample sequenced in a study of cytomegalovirus exposure and HLA in healthy donors. Some clones are missing from TCRdb's copy, which holds only in-frame ones; the method was immunoSEQ multiplex PCR. The sample shows about 71,000 clones, 94% of them seen only once. The sample taken for sequencing was PBMCs. These receptors all come from a young woman in good health and CMV-seronegative.

The V and J genes are TRBV6-5 and TRBJ2-2, with D perhaps TRBD2 (6 bases). Trimming removed 6 bases at V and 1 base at J, with 9 bases between. Germline V gives CDR1 MNHEY, CDR2 SVGAGI. The CDR3 covers 14 residues. Written as DNA, the CDR3 is TGTGCCAGCAGACGGGACTGGAACACCGGGGAGCTGTTTTTT. Protein: CASRRDWNTGELFF.

The CDR3 DNA reads TGTGCCAGCAGCCCGTCAGGGACTAGCCTGGAGACCCAGTACTTC. As protein: CASSPSGTSLETQYF. J is TRBJ2-5 and V is TRBV14; TRBD2 matches 9 bases. This CDR3 is 15 amino acids long. V dropped 4 bases and J dropped 5; count of bases not matched to a gene: 8. CDR1 is SGHDN and CDR2 is FVKESK in the germline V gene.

This clone showed up just once. The chain carries TRBV30 and TRBJ2-1; D remains ambiguous. This CDR3 is 14 amino acids long. Germline loops: CDR1 GTSNPN, CDR2 SVGIG (reference sequence). The V gene lost 2 bases and the J gene lost 6 bases, with 14 bases spanning the gap. The CDR3 reads CAWSRPFGFNEQFF. The CDR3 bases are TGTGCCTGGAGTCGGCCATTCGGGTTCAATGAGCAGTTCTTC.

This clone has a single count. J is TRBJ1-2 and V is TRBV6-4; perhaps TRBD1 as D (5 bases). Germline values: CDR1 MRHNA, CDR2 SNTAGT. V was pared by 6 bases and J by 7 bases, with 18 bases between. The CDR3 length is 14 residues. CDR3 DNA sequence: TGTGCCAGCAGGCCGACAGCTAAAACGCGTGGCTACACCTTC. This gives the protein CASRPTAKTRGYTF.

The chain carries TRBV7-3 and TRBJ2-3; 7 nucleotides line up with TRBD1. Germline assignment: CDR1 SGHTA and CDR2 FQGTGA. Trimming removed 5 bases from V and 1 base from J; junction bases left unmatched: 3. The CDR3 length is 14 residues. CDR3 protein: CASSQGQRTDTQYF. For the CDR3, the DNA is TGTGCCAGCAGCCAGGGACAGCGCACAGATACGCAGTATTTT.

The chain combines TRBV28 with TRBJ1-4; no definite D call. Germline CDR1 reads MDHEN; CDR2 reads SYDVKM. This CDR3 has 14 amino acids. Between the trimmed V and J ends, which lost 5 bases and 3 bases, there was a span of 10 bases. The CDR3 loop reads CASSRSQANEKLFF. CDR3 nucleotide sequence: TGTGCCAGCAGTCGCTCCCAGGCTAATGAAAAACTGTTTTTT.

The table lists this clone with a few counts. The V and J genes are TRBV6-4 and TRBJ2-7, with 9 nucleotides matching TRBD2. CDR3 length: 16 amino acids. J lost 0 bases, V lost 0 bases, and 3 bases had no gene match. Germline lookup yields CDR1 MRHNA and CDR2 SNTAGT. The CDR3 DNA reads as TGTGCCAGCAGTGACTCCCTAGCGGGGTGCTCCTACGAGCAGTACTTC. Translated: CASSDSLAGCSYEQYF.

V usage is TRBV6-1 and J usage is TRBJ2-1, with unresolved D. Trimming stripped 9 bases from V and 4 bases from J, with 13 bases between. CDR1 and CDR2 from the germline V gene are MNHNS and SASEGT. The CDR3 runs 13 residues. The CDR3 region has the DNA TGTGCCAGTACAAGTCACAGTTACAATGAGCAGTTCTTC. Protein sequence: CASTSHSYNEQFF.

V and J are TRBV13 and TRBJ2-1, with 14 bases fitting TRBD2. CDR3 length: 15 amino acids. V lost 4 bases to trimming and J lost 10 bases; unmatched junction nucleotides: 6. Per the germline V gene, CDR1 is PRHDT and CDR2 is FYEKMQ (reference sequence). CDR3 amino acids: CASSSGTSGRGEQFF. As DNA, the CDR3 is TGTGCCAGCAGCTCCGGGACTAGCGGGAGAGGGGAGCAGTTCTTC.

The chain has TRBV5-6 and TRBJ2-3, with D possibly matching TRBD1 (6 bases). V lost 0 bases, J lost 3 bases, and 11 bases lay in between. The CDR3 sequence is 15 residues long. Germline lookup yields CDR1 SGHDT and CDR2 YYEEEE. CDR3 coding DNA: TGTGCCAGCAGCTTGGCCCAGGGGTTAACAGATACGCAGTATTTT. Its protein product is CASSLAQGLTDTQYF.

V is TRBV4-3 and J is TRBJ1-2, with D hard to call. CDR1 and CDR2 from the germline V gene are LGHNA and YSLEER. This CDR3 is built from 18 residues. Trimming took 0 bases from V and 3 from J, leaving 20 bases between them. The CDR3 region is CASSQERSLAGRDYGYTF. CDR3 nucleotides: TGCGCCAGCAGCCAAGAACGGTCCCTGGCCGGGAGAGACTATGGCTACACCTTC.

The V and J genes are TRBV6-4 and TRBJ2-3, with 8 bases matching TRBD2. Trimming at V came to 5 bases and at J to 2 bases, leaving 3 bases not matched to a gene. This CDR3 is 14 amino acids long. Per the germline V gene, CDR1 is MRHNA and CDR2 is SNTAGT. CDR3 loop: CASSRGGSTDTQYF. For the CDR3, the DNA is TGTGCCAGCAGTCGGGGGGGCTCCACAGATACGCAGTATTTT.

The genes are TRBV5-4 and TRBJ2-3; TRBD2 matches 12 bases. The CDR3 contains 15 residues. Trimming took 4 bases from V and 4 from J; bases not matched to a gene: 4. Germline loops: CDR1 SGHNT, CDR2 YYREEE (reference sequence). As DNA, the CDR3 is TGTGCCAGCAGCATCCGACTAGCGGGGGCAGATACGCAGTATTTT. Protein product: CASSIRLAGADTQYF.

This clone has just one count. J is TRBJ2-5 and V is TRBV9; weak D call: TRBD1 (5 bases). CDR3 length equals 15 residues. The germline CDR1 and CDR2 sequences are SGDLS and YYNGEE. V was clipped by 3 bases and J by 4 bases, with 16 bases between them. CDR3: CASSAQGLVRETQYF. The CDR3 DNA is TGTGCCAGCAGCGCTCAGGGTTTGGTTCGAGAGACCCAGTACTTC.

The chain is built from TRBV11-2 and TRBJ2-7; D is possibly TRBD1 (5 bases). The V and J ends lost 0 bases and 4 bases respectively, with 10 bases between them. In germline, CDR1 is SGHAT, CDR2 FQNNGV. CDR3 length: 14 amino acids. The CDR3 spells CASSLDWGNYEQYF. The CDR3 DNA reads as TGTGCCAGCAGCTTAGATTGGGGCAATTACGAGCAGTACTTC. Together with reference TRBV11-2 and TRBJ2-7, the CDR3 gives the full variable domain: EAGVAQSPRYKIIEKRQSVAFWCNPISGHATLYWYQQILGQGPKLLIQFQNNGVVDDSQLPKDRFSAERLKGVDSTLKIQPAKLEDSAVYLCASSLDWGNYEQYFGPGTRLTVT.

This chain connects TRBV6-6 to TRBJ2-6; a possible D gene is TRBD2 (7 bases). CDR1 and CDR2 (germline): MNHNY, SVGAGI (reference sequence). The V and J ends lost 5 bases and 1 base respectively, with 12 bases between them. The CDR3 sequence is 16 residues long. CDR3 coding DNA: TGTGCCAGCAGTAGCCGGGGGGCATCTGGGGCCAACGTCCTGACTTTC. It is translated as CASSSRGASGANVLTF.

J is TRBJ2-2 and V is TRBV19, with D possibly being TRBD2 (5 bases). V was shortened by 1 base and J by 1 base, with 7 bases between the two germline ends. The germline CDR1 and CDR2 sequences are LNHDA and SQIVND (reference sequence). The length of the CDR3 is 15 residues. Here the CDR3 DNA reads TGTGCCAGTAGTATAGCCGGGATGAACACCGGGGAGCTGTTTTTT. The encoded protein is CASSIAGMNTGELFF.

V and J are TRBV19 and TRBJ1-2; D possibly corresponds to TRBD1 (6 bases). Trimming stripped 4 bases from V and 7 bases from J, with 10 bases between. CDR3 length: 12 amino acids. The germline gives CDR1 LNHDA, CDR2 SQIVND (reference sequence). CDR3 bases: TGTGCCAGTAGTAAGGGGGGGGTTGGCTACACCTTC. Encoded protein: CASSKGGVGYTF. The variable domain in full, completed from reference TRBV19 and TRBJ1-2, reads DGGITQSPKYLFRKEGQNVTLSCEQNLNHDAMYWYRQDPGQGLRLIYYSQIVNDFQKGDIAEGYSVSREKKESFPLTVTSAQKNPTAFYLCASSKGGVGYTFGSGTRLTVV.

The gene calls are TRBV23-1 and TRBJ1-1, with 7 bases identical to TRBD1. TRBV23-1 is identified as an open reading frame with a role that is uncertain. The V and J ends lost 3 bases and 2 bases, in that order; junction bases with no gene match: 6. The CDR3 consists of 15 residues. CDR3 protein: CASSQATGHNTEAFF. As DNA, the CDR3 is TGCGCCAGCAGTCAGGCGACAGGGCACAACACTGAAGCTTTCTTT.

The V gene is TRBV19, the J gene TRBJ1-2; 8 bases agree with TRBD1. This CDR3 contains 13 residues. The germline CDR1 and CDR2 sequences are LNHDA and SQIVND (reference sequence). V shed 6 bases, J shed 4 bases, and the junction held 4 bases outside the gene matches. The DNA for the CDR3 is TGTGCCAGTAGGAGGACAGGGACCTATGGCTACACCTTC. The encoded protein is CASRRTGTYGYTF.

The V call is TRBV7-3, the J call TRBJ2-2; D perhaps matches TRBD1 (6 bases). The CDR3 totals 14 residues. The V gene's germline CDR1 is SGHTA and CDR2 FQGTGA. Trimming removed 4 bases from V and 0 bases from J, with 6 bases in between. CDR3 sequence (DNA): TGTGCCAGCAGCTGGACAGCGAACACCGGGGAGCTGTTTTTT. It encodes CASSWTANTGELFF. Using reference TRBV7-3 and TRBJ2-2 for the parts outside the CDR3, the full variable domain is GAGVSQTPSNKVTEKGKYVELRCDPISGHTALYWYRQSLGQGPEFLIYFQGTGAADDSGLPNDRFFAVRPEGSVSTLKIQRTERGDSAVYLCASSWTANTGELFFGEGSRLTVL.

This clone appeared a single time. The V and J genes are TRBV12-5 and TRBJ1-1; TRBD1 matches 9 bases. CDR3 length: 15 amino acids. The germline gives CDR1 LGHNT, CDR2 FRNRAP. Trimming at V came to 0 bases and at J to 5 bases, leaving 4 bases not matched to a gene. CDR3 DNA sequence: TGTGCTAGTGGTTTGGTGACGGGACAGGGAACTGAAGCTTTCTTT. Its translation is CASGLVTGQGTEAFF.

This chain joins TRBV10-3 and TRBJ2-1; D might be TRBD2 (6 bases). The CDR3 loop spans 15 amino acids. Germline CDR1 and CDR2: ENHRY and SYGVKD. Trimming stripped 8 bases from V and 3 bases from J, with 17 bases between. The CDR3 DNA is TGTGCCATCGGACCCGGGACTCGGGACTACAATGAGCAGTTCTTC. Its protein product is CAIGPGTRDYNEQFF.